Each of the 18 T cell receptor beta chains below was sequenced from the same sample in a study of cytomegalovirus exposure and HLA in healthy donors. Both 60 Vbeta primers and 13 Jbeta primers went into the PCR. Sequencing was performed with immunoSEQ multiplex PCR; in TCRdb, only in-frame clones are kept and a portion is missing. The sample has 190,000 or so clones; 75% to 85% are singletons. Sequenced sample: PBMCs. These receptors all come from a girl aged 5-17 years in good health and CMV-seropositive.

The chain uses TRBV7-2 and TRBJ1-5, with D unresolved. Germline V CDR1 and CDR2: SGHTA, FQGNSA. Trimming cost V 4 bases and J 4 bases, with 14 bases left between them. This CDR3 has 15 residues. The CDR3 loop reads CASSSHSSPNQPQHF. CDR3 DNA sequence: TGTGCCAGCAGCTCCCACAGTTCTCCTAATCAGCCCCAGCATTTT.

Only one count was recorded for this clone. The genes are TRBV7-6 and TRBJ2-7; D uncertain. In germline, CDR1 is SGHVS, CDR2 FNYEAQ. The length of the CDR3 is 14 residues. Trimming stripped 3 bases from V and 2 bases from J, with 11 bases between. CDR3 bases: TGTGCCAGCAGCTTTAGTCCATCTACCTACGAGCAGTACTTC. This translates into CASSFSPSTYEQYF. Drawing the rest from reference TRBV7-6 and TRBJ2-7, the complete variable domain is GAGVSQSPRYKVTKRGQDVALRCDPISGHVSLYWYRQALGQGPEFLTYFNYEAQQDKSGLPNDRFSAERPEGSISTLTIQRTEQRDSAMYRCASSFSPSTYEQYFGPGTRLTVT.

The sample holds one count of this clone. This chain uses TRBV4-3 with TRBJ2-3, with no clear D. The V gene's germline CDR1 is LGHNA and CDR2 YSLEER. The CDR3 is 15 amino acids. V lost 0 bases to trimming and J lost 6 bases, with 13 bases between them. The CDR3 loop is CASSQDSTRFDTQYF. Written as DNA, the CDR3 is TGCGCCAGCAGCCAAGATTCTACCCGGTTCGATACGCAGTATTTT.

The chain joins TRBV7-9 to TRBJ1-2; 8 bases are a match to TRBD1. CDR1 is SEHNR, CDR2 FQNEAQ, per germline (reference sequence). V lost 1 base and J lost 8; bases outside the gene matches: 9. The CDR3 runs to 15 residues. This CDR3 reads CASSLGPGTGWGYTF. CDR3 in DNA: TGTGCCAGCAGCTTAGGCCCGGGGACAGGCTGGGGCTACACCTTC.

Here the CDR3 reads CASSPGTGDYQPQHF. CDR3 in DNA: TGTGCCAGCAGCCCGGGGACAGGTGATTATCAGCCCCAGCATTTT. The V and J genes are TRBV11-2 and TRBJ1-5, with 8 positions matching TRBD1. The CDR3 loop spans 15 amino acids. Germline V CDR1 and CDR2: SGHAT, FQNNGV. The trim removed 5 bases at V and 5 bases at J, leaving 8 bases unmatched.

This chain joins TRBV6-1 and TRBJ2-7; TRBD1 is a possible D gene (5 bases). The CDR3 is 12 amino acids. The ends were cut back, 7 bases at V and 6 bases at J, with 13 bases in the middle. The V gene's germline CDR1 is MNHNS and CDR2 SASEGT. CDR3: CASIGPGIEQYF. The CDR3 nucleotides read TGTGCCAGCATTGGGCCAGGGATCGAGCAGTACTTC.

The chain couples TRBV15 to TRBJ2-2; 9 nucleotides align to TRBD1. Germline lookup yields CDR1 LNHNV and CDR2 YYDKDF (reference sequence). The CDR3 is made up of 15 amino acids. Trimming removed 8 bases from V and 2 bases from J; junction bases left unmatched: 6. The CDR3, as DNA: TGTGCCACCCGAATGGACAGGGGCAACACCGGGGAGCTGTTTTTT. Protein product: CATRMDRGNTGELFF.

V usage is TRBV19 and J usage is TRBJ1-2; D is perhaps TRBD1 (5 bases). V lost 5 bases and J 7 bases, leaving 14 bases between the germline ends. The CDR3 runs 13 residues. CDR1 LNHDA and CDR2 SQIVND come from the germline V gene (reference sequence). CDR3 sequence reads: CASSPQGIPGYTF. Written as DNA, the CDR3 is TGTGCCAGTAGTCCGCAGGGTATTCCTGGCTACACCTTC.

V is TRBV10-3 and J is TRBJ2-1, with 7 bases lining up with TRBD2. Losses at the gene ends were 7 bases for V and 0 bases for J; bases not matched to a gene: 9. Germline V gives CDR1 ENHRY, CDR2 SYGVKD. This CDR3 is 16 amino acids long. The CDR3 DNA reads as TGTGCCATCAAATCCGGGGGGTCTAGCTCCTACAATGAGCAGTTCTTC. This sequence encodes CAIKSGGSSSYNEQFF.

V usage is TRBV30 and J usage is TRBJ1-1, with D perhaps TRBD1 (6 bases). Germline CDR1 and CDR2: GTSNPN and SVGIG (reference sequence). The CDR3 loop spans 13 amino acids. Trimming took 3 bases from V and 0 from J, leaving 8 bases between them. CDR3 sequence (DNA): TGTGCCTGGAGAACAGGGATGAACACTGAAGCTTTCTTT. Encoded protein: CAWRTGMNTEAFF.

V usage is TRBV6-5 and J usage is TRBJ2-5, with TRBD2 matching 7 bases. Germline CDR1 and CDR2: MNHEY and SVGAGI. This CDR3 contains 15 residues. V was pared by 6 bases and J by 3 bases, with 10 bases of the junction left unmatched. The CDR3: CASRGTGTIKETQYF. The DNA for the CDR3 is TGTGCCAGCAGGGGAACCGGGACTATCAAAGAGACCCAGTACTTC.

This clone occurred once. At one boundary the junction diverges from the germline segment, which might be a read error. This chain links TRBV5-4 with TRBJ2-7; 9 nucleotides agree with TRBD1. Germline V CDR1 and CDR2: SGHNT, YYREEE (reference sequence). The CDR3 has 16 amino acids. CDR3 DNA: TGTGCCGGCAGCTTGGACCCGGGACAGGGTCACTACGAGCAGTACTTC. This sequence encodes CAGSLDPGQGHYEQYF.

This chain links TRBV27 with TRBJ1-1; D unresolved. The CDR3 is 14 residues long. Germline V gene sequence: CDR1 MNHEY, CDR2 SMNVEV (reference sequence). Trimming shortened V by 2 bases and J by 2 bases, and 9 bases separated the two germline ends. This chain's CDR3 is CASSLLISNTEAFF. The CDR3, as DNA: TGTGCCAGCAGTTTACTCATTAGTAACACTGAAGCTTTCTTT.

The chain is built from TRBV2 and TRBJ2-1, with unresolved D. There are 12 residues in the CDR3. V was clipped by 5 bases and J by 8 bases, with 10 bases between them. Germline V CDR1 and CDR2: SNHLY, FYNNEI. In DNA, the CDR3 is TGTGCCAGCAGTCCCCAAAGCTATGAGCAGTTCTTC. Protein: CASSPQSYEQFF.

The V call is TRBV6-4, the J call TRBJ1-2, with a tentative D call TRBD1 (5 bases). Germline-derived CDR1 and CDR2 are MRHNA and SNTAGT. V was shortened by 4 bases and J by 5 bases, with 11 bases between the two germline ends. The CDR3 spans 13 residues. The DNA for the CDR3 is TGTGCCAGCAGTGCTGTGGGGGGATATGGCTACACCTTC. Translation gives CASSAVGGYGYTF.

The chain has TRBV2 and TRBJ2-7; the D gene is possibly TRBD1 (6 bases). The CDR3 has 12 residues. Trimming removed 10 bases at V and 6 bases at J, with 16 bases between. CDR1 SNHLY and CDR2 FYNNEI come from the germline V gene. The CDR3 loop is CATRTGTLEQYF. In DNA, the CDR3 is TGTGCCACCCGGACCGGGACACTCGAGCAGTACTTC.

The genes are TRBV18 and TRBJ1-1, with D possibly being TRBD1 (5 bases). Germline V lookup: CDR1 KGHSH, CDR2 LQKENI. V lost 6 bases and J lost 10, with 18 bases in between. This CDR3 spans 13 amino acids. In nucleotides, the CDR3 is TGTGCCAGCTCGGAGCAGGGTTTCGTCGGAGCTTTCTTT. This encodes CASSEQGFVGAFF.

This chain uses TRBV5-4 with TRBJ2-5, with TRBD2 matching over 10 bases. The CDR3 totals 17 residues. The germline V gene encodes CDR1 SGHNT and CDR2 YYREEE (reference sequence). Germline trimming cut 0 bases from V and 1 base from J; bases unmatched to any gene: 6. CDR3: CASSLGAQRGGQETQYF. The CDR3 DNA follows: TGTGCCAGCAGCTTGGGGGCCCAGCGGGGGGGCCAAGAGACCCAGTACTTC.